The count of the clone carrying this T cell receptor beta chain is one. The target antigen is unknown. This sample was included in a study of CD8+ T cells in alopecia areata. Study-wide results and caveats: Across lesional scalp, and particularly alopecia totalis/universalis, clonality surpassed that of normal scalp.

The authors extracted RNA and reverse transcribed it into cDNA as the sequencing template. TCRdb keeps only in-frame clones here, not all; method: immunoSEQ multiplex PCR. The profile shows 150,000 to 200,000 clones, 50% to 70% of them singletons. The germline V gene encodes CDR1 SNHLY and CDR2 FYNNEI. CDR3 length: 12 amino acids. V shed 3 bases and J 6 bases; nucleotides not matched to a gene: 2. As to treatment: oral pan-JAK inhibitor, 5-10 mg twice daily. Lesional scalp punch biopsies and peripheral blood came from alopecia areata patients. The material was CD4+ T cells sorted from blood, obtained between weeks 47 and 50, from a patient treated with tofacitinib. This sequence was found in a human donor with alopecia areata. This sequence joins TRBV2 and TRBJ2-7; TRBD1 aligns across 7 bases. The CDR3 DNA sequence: TGTGCCAGCAGTGAGACAGGGACCGAGCAGTACTTC. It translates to CASSETGTEQYF.